This TCR beta chain was identified during a study of a mutant IDH1 vaccine in newly diagnosed glioma. About the research overall: Patients received vaccination from 4-6 weeks after radiotherapy alone, or with temozolomide cycles. The earlier regimen, radiotherapy, temozolomide, or both, was most often both.

The time point denotes: week 35, safety follow-up. Alongside topical imiquimod, each dose of vaccine comprised 300 ug of mutant IDH1 20-mer peptide. Scheduled for weeks 1, 3, 5, 7, 11, 15, 19 and 23, eight vaccinations were given to patients. This clone turned up a few times. The antigen is unknown. Profiling relied on immunoSEQ multiplex PCR, and the TCRdb table lists in-frame clones only, not all of them. The sample has about 48,000 clones; approximately 79% are singletons. The germline V and J ends were trimmed by 6 bases and 4 bases, with 15 bases remaining between them. Germline-derived CDR1 and CDR2 are MNHEY and SVGAGI. This CDR3 spans 14 amino acids.

This chain connects TRBV6-5 to TRBJ1-2, with a tentative D call TRBD1 (5 bases). The sequence came from a man aged 40-50 years with glioma. Sequencing used PBMCs, obtained from a glioma patient whose treatment included an IDH1 peptide vaccine. Written as DNA, the CDR3 is TGTGCCAGCAGCCAAGATGGGGCTCCCTATGGCTACACCTTC. Translated, it gives CASSQDGAPYGYTF.